This T cell receptor beta chain was profiled in a study of cytomegalovirus exposure and HLA in healthy donors. About the study: The 120 or so validation repertoires used the same platform as the 600 to 750 first-cohort repertoires (as reported by a later analysis).

Profiled with immunoSEQ multiplex PCR; TCRdb holds only in-frame clones, not every one. The sample lists 250,000 to 400,000 clones, roughly 90% occurring once. The germline V gene has CDR1 SEHNR and CDR2 FQNEAQ (reference sequence). Trimming removed 1 base from V and 4 bases from J; junction bases left unmatched: 2. The CDR3 extends over 15 amino acids. What was sequenced was PBMCs. This chain connects TRBV7-9 to TRBJ2-3; 10 nucleotides line up with TRBD1. This TCR was recovered from a man aged 25-40 years in good health and CMV-seronegative. The CDR3 reads CASSLGTGGSDTQYF. The CDR3 bases are TGTGCCAGCAGCTTAGGGACAGGGGGTTCAGATACGCAGTATTTT.